A selection of T cell receptor beta chains follows, all from one sample in a study of sequential checkpoint blockade in melanoma. The repertoire was sequenced with immunoSEQ multiplex PCR; TCRdb's copy has only in-frame clones and lacks some. The sample lists over 4,500 clones; approximately 35% were seen once. Sequencing used tumor tissue (inferred from file names), obtained from a patient given nivolumab and ipilimumab in sequence. The origin of the receptors is a human donor with melanoma. Each CDR3 is given with its conserved first and last residue. The order of the fields is V gene, clone size, J gene, D gene, CDR3 DNA, CDR3 protein. A D gene is named only where the DNA matches it firmly. The size entry is marked missing in some rows and otherwise reads once, few, many or a size class.

v_call: TRBV6-8
clone_size: few
j_call: TRBJ2-3
d_call: TRBD1
cdr3_nt: TGTGCCAGCAGTTTACGACAGGGTACAGATACGCAGTATTTT
cdr3_aa: CASSLRQGTDTQYF

v_call: TRBV5-1
clone_size: -
j_call: TRBJ2-5
d_call: -
cdr3_nt: TGCGCCAGCAGCTCCGCAGTGGCAGGGGGGGTAGGAGAGACCCAGTACTTC
cdr3_aa: CASSSAVAGGVGETQYF

v_call: TRBV6-8
clone_size: medium-sized
j_call: TRBJ1-2
d_call: -
cdr3_nt: TGTGCCAGCAGTTACCCAGGACACCGCGAGTATGGCTACACCTTC
cdr3_aa: CASSYPGHREYGYTF

v_call: TRBV15
clone_size: few
j_call: TRBJ1-1
d_call: -
cdr3_nt: TGTGCCACCAGCAGACCAGAAGTGAACACTGAAGCTTTCTTT
cdr3_aa: CATSRPEVNTEAFF

v_call: TRBV5-1
clone_size: -
j_call: TRBJ2-2
d_call: TRBD1
cdr3_nt: TGCGCCAGCAGAGGGACAGGGGGCATCACCGGGGAGCTGTTTTTT
cdr3_aa: CASRGTGGITGELFF

v_call: TRBV11-3
clone_size: many
j_call: TRBJ1-2
d_call: -
cdr3_nt: TGTGCCAGCAGCTTGGGGATTAGGAGAAGTTTTAACTATGGCTACACCTTC
cdr3_aa: CASSLGIRRSFNYGYTF

v_call: TRBV6-8
clone_size: medium-sized
j_call: TRBJ2-1
d_call: -
cdr3_nt: TGTGCCAGCAGTTACTCCCTCGGCGGGATGAAGATTGAGCAGTTCTTC
cdr3_aa: CASSYSLGGMKIEQFF

v_call: TRBV25-1
clone_size: once
j_call: TRBJ2-3
d_call: TRBD2
cdr3_nt: TGTGCCAGCAGTCCCTCGAGCGGGGGGTCGGTCCGTATTACGCAGTATTTT
cdr3_aa: CASSPSSGGSVRITQYF

v_call: TRBV29-1
clone_size: -
j_call: TRBJ2-3
d_call: TRBD1
cdr3_nt: TGCAGCGTAGGGGACAGGGGGCGCTCAGATACGCAGTATTTT
cdr3_aa: CSVGDRGRSDTQYF

v_call: TRBV14
clone_size: -
j_call: TRBJ1-6
d_call: TRBD1
cdr3_nt: TGTGCCAGCAGACAACAGGGGGCAGGTTCACCCCTCCACTTT
cdr3_aa: CASRQQGAGSPLHF

v_call: TRBV18
clone_size: -
j_call: TRBJ2-2
d_call: -
cdr3_nt: TGTGCCAGCTCACCACCGGCCACCGGGGAGCTGTTTTTT
cdr3_aa: CASSPPATGELFF

v_call: TRBV11-3
clone_size: few
j_call: TRBJ1-1
d_call: TRBD1
cdr3_nt: TGTGCCAGCAGCCTTACTGACAGGGGAAACACTGAAGCTTTCTTT
cdr3_aa: CASSLTDRGNTEAFF

v_call: TRBV25-1
clone_size: -
j_call: TRBJ1-4
d_call: -
cdr3_nt: TGTGCCAGCAGCCCACCCGGAGCAAGGGAACTGTTTTTT
cdr3_aa: CASSPPGARELFF

v_call: TRBV15
clone_size: -
j_call: TRBJ1-2
d_call: TRBD1
cdr3_nt: TGTGCCACCAGCAGGGACCGGACAGGGGGCGCGAAAGGCTACACCTTC
cdr3_aa: CATSRDRTGGAKGYTF

v_call: TRBV7-6
clone_size: few
j_call: TRBJ1-1
d_call: -
cdr3_nt: TGTGCCAGCAGCTTAGCGAAGCTTGGGCAGCCGAACACTGAAGCTTTCTTT
cdr3_aa: CASSLAKLGQPNTEAFF

v_call: TRBV6-8
clone_size: medium-sized
j_call: TRBJ2-2
d_call: -
cdr3_nt: TGTGCCAGCAGTTACTCGAGGGCCAAGGAGCTGTTTTTT
cdr3_aa: CASSYSRAKELFF

v_call: TRBV11-3
clone_size: once
j_call: TRBJ2-3
d_call: TRBD1
cdr3_nt: TGTGCCAGCAGCCACCTGACAGGGACCTACACAGATACGCAGTATTTT
cdr3_aa: CASSHLTGTYTDTQYF

v_call: TRBV9
clone_size: -
j_call: TRBJ2-7
d_call: TRBD1
cdr3_nt: TGTGCCAGCAGAGGGACAGGGCCCTACGAGCAGTACTTC
cdr3_aa: CASRGTGPYEQYF

v_call: TRBV4-1
clone_size: few
j_call: TRBJ1-1
d_call: -
cdr3_nt: TGCGCCAGCAGTCTCTTTGGGCCGCCCGGCACTGAAGCTTTCTTT
cdr3_aa: CASSLFGPPGTEAFF

v_call: TRBV6-1
clone_size: few
j_call: TRBJ2-6
d_call: -
cdr3_nt: TGTGCCATCAGTGAAGCGGGTTCTGGGGCCAACGTCCTGACTTTC
cdr3_aa: CAISEAGSGANVLTF

v_call: TRBV2
clone_size: -
j_call: TRBJ2-5
d_call: -
cdr3_nt: TGTGCCACCGACGGCACGTTATTCGGAGAGACCCAGTACTTC
cdr3_aa: CATDGTLFGETQYF

v_call: TRBV9
clone_size: medium-sized
j_call: TRBJ2-7
d_call: -
cdr3_nt: TGTGCCAGCAGCGTAGACGGTTACTCCTCCTACGAGCAGTACTTC
cdr3_aa: CASSVDGYSSYEQYF

v_call: TRBV5-1
clone_size: -
j_call: TRBJ1-1
d_call: -
cdr3_nt: TGCGCCAGCACCCCCCTCGCTGGCCAGATGAACACTGAAGCTTTCTTT
cdr3_aa: CASTPLAGQMNTEAFF